This T cell receptor beta chain is from a study of beta chain features in type 1 diabetes. Study overall: Examination covered roughly 100,000,000 sorted cells spanning all samples.

Notes on the study in general: An over-representation of cells with high TCR expression could result from cDNA sequencing. Patients and controls would be equally affected if PCR favored shorter templates. Patients with Type 1 diabetes showed moderately but significantly shorter TCRB CDR3s in all four CD4+ subsets.

Reverse transcription of all isolated RNA meant that expressed TCRB transcripts were sequenced. Profiled with immunoSEQ multiplex PCR; TCRdb holds only in-frame clones, not every one. This table holds over 600,000 clones, around an eighth found once. This CDR3 comprises 13 residues. Germline CDR1 LGHNA, CDR2 YNFKEQ. Germline trimming cut 6 bases from V and 8 bases from J; bases unmatched to any gene: 6. CD45RO/CCR7/CD25/CD127/CD95/CD27 staining was used to isolate CD4+ naive, central memory, regulatory and stem cell-like memory cells by sorting. This clone was observed a few times. Its antigen is unidentified.

This chain uses TRBV4-2 with TRBJ1-2; 10 bases fit TRBD1. What was sequenced was naive CD4+ T cells from blood. This receptor was identified in a man younger than 40 with type 1 diabetes. CDR3 nucleotides: TGTGCCAGCAGACGACAGGGGGCGTACGGCTACACCTTC. Protein sequence: CASRRQGAYGYTF.